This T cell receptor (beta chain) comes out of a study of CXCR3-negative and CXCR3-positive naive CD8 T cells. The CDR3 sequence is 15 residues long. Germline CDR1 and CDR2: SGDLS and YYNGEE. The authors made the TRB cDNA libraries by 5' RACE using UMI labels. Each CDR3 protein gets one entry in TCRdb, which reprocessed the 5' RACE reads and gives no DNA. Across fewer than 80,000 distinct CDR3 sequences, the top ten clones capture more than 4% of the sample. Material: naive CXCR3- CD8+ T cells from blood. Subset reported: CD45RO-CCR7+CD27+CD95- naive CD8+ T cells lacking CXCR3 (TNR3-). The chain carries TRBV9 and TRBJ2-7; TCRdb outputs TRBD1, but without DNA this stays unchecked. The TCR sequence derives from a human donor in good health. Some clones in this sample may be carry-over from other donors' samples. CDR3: CASSVAGQGSYEQYF.